These 9 T cell receptor beta chains were sequenced from one sample in a study of cytomegalovirus exposure and HLA in healthy donors (TCRdb year 2017). The library was obtained by the immunoSEQ multiplex PCR assay. The multiplex PCR relied on a mix of 60 forward primers for TCR Vbeta segments and 13 reverse primers for TCR Jbeta segments. Here the immuneACCESS table is served through TCRdb, limited to in-frame sequences with V and J called. Missing clones are a known gap in these copies; in checked studies unresolved V genes cover under half, and the rest lacks a known reason. The table for this sample lists 120,000 to 150,000 clones; roughly 80% of them were counted only once. The ten largest clones add up to approximately 3.2% of the sample. Sequencing input: PBMCs. The receptors were gathered from a man aged 35 to 55 in good health and CMV-seronegative.

This rearrangement joins TRBV7-8 to TRBJ1-3, with D possibly matching TRBD1 (6 bases). Between the trimmed V and J ends, which lost 4 bases and 0 bases, there was a span of 10 bases. This CDR3 is 15 amino acids long. The germline CDR1 and CDR2 sequences are SGHVS and FQNEAQ. CDR3 amino acids: CASSSNRASGNTIYF. The CDR3 DNA reads TGTGCCAGCAGCTCGAACAGGGCCTCTGGAAACACCATATATTTT. The entire variable domain, with the rest obtained from reference TRBV7-8 and TRBJ1-3, is as follows: GAGVSQSPRYKVAKRGQDVALRCDPISGHVSLFWYQQALGQGPEFLTYFQNEAQLDKSGLPSDRFFAERPEGSVSTLKIQRTQQEDSAVYLCASSSNRASGNTIYFGEGSWLTVV.

The chain joins TRBV5-4 to TRBJ1-1, with 10 nucleotides matching TRBD1. In germline, CDR1 is SGHNT, CDR2 YYREEE (reference sequence). The CDR3 has 15 residues. V was pared by 0 bases and J by 5 bases, with 4 bases of the junction left unmatched. The CDR3 DNA sequence: TGTGCCAGCAGCTTGGCGACAGGGGGCTTTACTGAAGCTTTCTTT. It encodes CASSLATGGFTEAFF.

This clone was seen only a few times. The chain joins TRBV2 to TRBJ2-7; D is ambiguous. Germline lookup yields CDR1 SNHLY and CDR2 FYNNEI. This CDR3 spans 15 amino acids. Trimming shortened V by 6 bases and J by 3 bases, and 18 bases separated the two germline ends. CDR3: CASSPPNKVLYEQYF. Written as DNA, the CDR3 is TGTGCCAGCAGCCCCCCAAACAAAGTCCTCTACGAGCAGTACTTC.

This chain uses TRBV29-1 with TRBJ1-2; possibly TRBD1 for D (5 bases). This CDR3 region has 14 residues. Germline V gene lookup returns CDR1 SQVTM and CDR2 ANQGSEA. Trimming took off 4 bases at V and 3 bases at J, with 15 bases between the two ends. CDR3 nucleotides: TGCAGCGTTGTTCGGACGGGCAGGGACTATGGCTACACCTTC. Translated, it gives CSVVRTGRDYGYTF.

This chain connects TRBV19 to TRBJ1-2, with 9 bases lining up with TRBD1. V dropped 6 bases and J dropped 1; count of bases not matched to a gene: 12. Per germline, CDR1 LNHDA and CDR2 SQIVND (reference sequence). The CDR3 extends over 17 amino acids. This chain's CDR3 is CASRSGQGKRGNYGYTF. In DNA form, the CDR3 reads TGTGCCAGTAGATCCGGACAGGGGAAACGGGGTAACTATGGCTACACCTTC. The whole variable domain, filled in from reference TRBV19 and TRBJ1-2, reads DGGITQSPKYLFRKEGQNVTLSCEQNLNHDAMYWYRQDPGQGLRLIYYSQIVNDFQKGDIAEGYSVSREKKESFPLTVTSAQKNPTAFYLCASRSGQGKRGNYGYTFGSGTRLTVV.

V is TRBV5-6 and J is TRBJ2-7, with D unresolved. V was trimmed by 0 bases and J by 9 bases, leaving 16 bases between them. The CDR3 contains 14 residues. Germline loops: CDR1 SGHDT, CDR2 YYEEEE. CDR3 region: CASSLGALPSRQYF. The DNA of the CDR3 is TGTGCCAGCAGCTTGGGGGCCCTCCCCTCCCGGCAGTACTTC.

This chain links TRBV9 with TRBJ2-5, with TRBD2 matching over 8 bases. This CDR3 is 17 amino acids long. V was clipped by 0 bases and J by 2 bases; unmatched bases: 9. Germline V lookup: CDR1 SGDLS, CDR2 YYNGEE. The CDR3 loop is CASSVGASGRSQETQYF. The DNA of the CDR3 is TGTGCCAGCAGCGTAGGGGCTAGCGGGCGATCACAAGAGACCCAGTACTTC.

V gene TRBV7-2 combines with J gene TRBJ2-1; tentative D call: TRBD1 (6 bases). Germline V CDR1 and CDR2: SGHTA, FQGNSA. The CDR3 is 15 residues long. V was trimmed by 2 bases and J by 2 bases, leaving 10 bases between them. The CDR3 sequence: CASSLQGITYNEQFF. In nucleotides, the CDR3 is TGTGCCAGCAGCTTACAGGGGATAACCTACAATGAGCAGTTCTTC.

The chain employs TRBV30 and TRBJ1-1; TRBD1 agrees at 11 bases. The trim removed 1 base at V and 2 bases at J, leaving 12 bases unmatched. The CDR3 has 18 amino acids. CDR1 and CDR2 from the germline V gene are GTSNPN and SVGIG (reference sequence). CDR3 bases: TGTGCCTGGAGTGAGTCTTCTTGGGACAGGGGGGATAACACTGAAGCTTTCTTT. Its translation is CAWSESSWDRGDNTEAFF. Full variable domain (remainder filled in from reference TRBV30 and TRBJ1-1): SQTIHQWPATLVQPVGSPLSLECTVEGTSNPNLYWYRQAAGRGLQLLFYSVGIGQISSEVPQNLSASRPQDRQFILSSKKLLLSDSGFYLCAWSESSWDRGDNTEAFFGQGTRLTVV.